The clone carrying this T cell receptor (beta chain) has only a few counts. Its matching antigen is unknown. The data are from a study of response to subunit inactivated influenza vaccine. General study points: Each seasonal influenza vaccination, the authors suggested, recruits few new T cells.

Trimming removed 2 bases from V and 2 bases from J, with 9 bases in between. CDR1 is SGHTA, CDR2 FQGNSA, per germline. The CDR3 spans 15 residues. TCRdb re-derived calls from the RT-PCR reads in MiXCR, one entry per CDR3 protein. The data contain about 650,000 distinct CDR3 sequences, approximately 15% of them singletons. V usage is TRBV7-2 and J usage is TRBJ2-2, with D uncertain. The sequence came from a man in his forties or fifties who received an inactivated influenza vaccine. The sample here was PBMCs from blood, taken about 13 days after vaccination. CDR3: CASSLSSLNTGELFF. Here the CDR3 DNA reads TGTGCCAGCAGCTTATCAAGTCTCAACACCGGGGAGCTGTTTTTT.